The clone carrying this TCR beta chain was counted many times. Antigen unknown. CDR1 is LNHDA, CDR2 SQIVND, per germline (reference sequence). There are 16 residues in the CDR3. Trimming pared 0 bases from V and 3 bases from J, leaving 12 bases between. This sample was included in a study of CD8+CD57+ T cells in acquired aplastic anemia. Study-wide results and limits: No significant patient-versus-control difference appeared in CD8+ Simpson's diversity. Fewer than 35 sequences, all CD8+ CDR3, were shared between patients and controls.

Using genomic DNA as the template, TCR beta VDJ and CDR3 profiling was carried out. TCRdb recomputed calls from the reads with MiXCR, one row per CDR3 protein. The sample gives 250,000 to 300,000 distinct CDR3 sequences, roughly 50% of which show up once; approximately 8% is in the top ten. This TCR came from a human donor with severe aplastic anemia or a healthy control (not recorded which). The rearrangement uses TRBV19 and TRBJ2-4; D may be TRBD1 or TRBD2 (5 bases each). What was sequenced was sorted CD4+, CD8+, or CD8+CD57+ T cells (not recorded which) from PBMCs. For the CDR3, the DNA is TGTGCCAGTAGTATAGATTTGGGGGTTGGCAAAAACATTCAGTACTTC. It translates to CASSIDLGVGKNIQYF.